The T cell receptor beta chain described here comes from a study of CD8 T cells in Susac syndrome. Per the germline V gene, CDR1 is MGHRA and CDR2 is YSYEKL. V was clipped by 4 bases and J by 1 base, with 10 bases between them. The CDR3 has 15 residues. Sequencing of TCR beta covered CD8+ and CD4+ T cells obtained from blood. TEMRA cells were FACS-enriched and CD8+ and CD4+ T cells negatively isolated. With random hexamers, reverse transcription was performed on about 0.45 to 1 ug of RNA. The TCR beta CDR3 was amplified by immunoSEQ multiplex PCR across 54 Vbeta, 13 Jbeta. One entry per CDR3 protein, called by TCRdb with MiXCR from the immunoSEQ multiplex PCR reads. The sample carries approximately 100,000 distinct CDR3 sequences, about 96% recorded once.

The clonotype comes from a human donor in good health. V is TRBV4-1 and J is TRBJ2-2; D gene uncertain. Sequenced sample: CD4+ T cells from PBMCs. The CDR3 bases are TGCGCCAGCAGCCCTCGGGTAGAGAACACCGGGGAGCTGTTTTTT. This translates into CASSPRVENTGELFF.